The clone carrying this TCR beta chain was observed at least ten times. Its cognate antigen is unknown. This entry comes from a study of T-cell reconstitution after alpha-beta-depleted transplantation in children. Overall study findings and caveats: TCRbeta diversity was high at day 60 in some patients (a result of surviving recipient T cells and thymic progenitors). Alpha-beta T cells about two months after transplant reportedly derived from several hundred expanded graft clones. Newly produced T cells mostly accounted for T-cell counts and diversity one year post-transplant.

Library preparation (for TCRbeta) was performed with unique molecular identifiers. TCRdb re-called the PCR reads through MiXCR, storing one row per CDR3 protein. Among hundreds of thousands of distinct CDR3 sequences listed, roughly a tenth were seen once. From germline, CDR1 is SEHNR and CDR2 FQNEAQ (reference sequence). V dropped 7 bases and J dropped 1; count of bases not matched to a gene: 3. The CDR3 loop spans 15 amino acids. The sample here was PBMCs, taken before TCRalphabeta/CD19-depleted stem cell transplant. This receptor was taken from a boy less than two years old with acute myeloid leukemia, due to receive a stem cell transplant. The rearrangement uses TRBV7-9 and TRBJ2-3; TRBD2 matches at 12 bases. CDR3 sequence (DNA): TGTGCCAGCACCCGACTAGCGGGGGGCACAGATACGCAGTATTTT. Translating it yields CASTRLAGGTDTQYF.